This T cell receptor beta chain was documented in a study of OX40 agonist ivuxolimab in advanced cancers. The CDR3 is 15 amino acids. Germline V gives CDR1 SNHLY, CDR2 FYNNEI. The V and J ends lost 1 base and 7 bases, in that order; junction bases with no gene match: 5. Clones were read by immunoSEQ multiplex PCR, and TCRdb kept only the in-frame ones, dropping some. Found here are tens of thousands of clones, around 90% of them singletons; the top ten hold approximately 0.5%. The receptor was derived from an adult with an advanced solid tumor such as melanoma, head and neck, liver or kidney cancer. The input for sequencing was CD4+ or CD8+ T cells sorted from blood, taken in a trial of the OX40 agonist ivuxolimab. The rearrangement links TRBV2 to TRBJ2-3; 10 bases align to TRBD2. CDR3 in DNA: TGTGCCAGCAGTGAAGGGGGTAGCGGGAGGCATACGCAGTATTTT. This encodes CASSEGGSGRHTQYF.